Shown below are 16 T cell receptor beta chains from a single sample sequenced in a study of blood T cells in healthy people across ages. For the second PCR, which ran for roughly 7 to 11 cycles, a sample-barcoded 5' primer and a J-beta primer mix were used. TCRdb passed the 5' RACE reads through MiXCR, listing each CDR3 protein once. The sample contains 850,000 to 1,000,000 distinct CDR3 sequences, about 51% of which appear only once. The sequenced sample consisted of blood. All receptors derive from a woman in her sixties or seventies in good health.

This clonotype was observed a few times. CDR3 loop: CATSVAGENEQYF. CDR3 in DNA: TGTGCCACCAGTGTTGCGGGAGAAAATGAGCAGTACTTC. The chain carries TRBV24-1 and TRBJ2-4; 7 bases line up with TRBD2. The CDR3 covers 13 residues. V was clipped by 5 bases and J by 13 bases; unmatched bases: 10. CDR1 KGHDR and CDR2 SFDVKD come from the germline V gene.

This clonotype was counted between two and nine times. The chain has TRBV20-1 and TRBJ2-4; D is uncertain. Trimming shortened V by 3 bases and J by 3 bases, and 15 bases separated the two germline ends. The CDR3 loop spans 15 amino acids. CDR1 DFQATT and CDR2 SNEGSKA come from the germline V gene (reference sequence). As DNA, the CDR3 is TGCAGTGCTAGTTATGGACCATTGGGCAAAAACATTCAGTACTTC. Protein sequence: CSASYGPLGKNIQYF.

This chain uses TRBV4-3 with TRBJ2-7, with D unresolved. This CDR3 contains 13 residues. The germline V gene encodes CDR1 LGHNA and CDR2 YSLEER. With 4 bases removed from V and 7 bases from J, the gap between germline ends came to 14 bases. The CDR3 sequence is CASSPYLMSEQYF. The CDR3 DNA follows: TGCGCCAGCAGCCCGTATTTGATGTCGGAGCAGTACTTC.

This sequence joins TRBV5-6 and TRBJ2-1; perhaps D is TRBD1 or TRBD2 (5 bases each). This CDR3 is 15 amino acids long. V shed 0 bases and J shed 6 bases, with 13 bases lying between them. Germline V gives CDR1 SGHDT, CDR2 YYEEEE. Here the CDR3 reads CASSLAGTHSNEQFF. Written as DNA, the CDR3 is TGTGCCAGCAGCTTGGCCGGGACCCACTCCAATGAGCAGTTCTTC.

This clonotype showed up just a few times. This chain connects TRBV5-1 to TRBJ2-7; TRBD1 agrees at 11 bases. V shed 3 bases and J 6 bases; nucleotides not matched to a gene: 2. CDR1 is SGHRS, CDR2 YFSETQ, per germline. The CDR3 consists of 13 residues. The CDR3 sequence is CASSWTGGSEQYF. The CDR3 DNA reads TGCGCCAGCAGCTGGACAGGGGGCTCCGAGCAGTACTTC.

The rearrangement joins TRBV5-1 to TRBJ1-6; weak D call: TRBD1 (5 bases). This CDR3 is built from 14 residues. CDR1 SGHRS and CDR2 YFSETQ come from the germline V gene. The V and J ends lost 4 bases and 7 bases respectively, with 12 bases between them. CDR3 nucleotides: TGCGCCAGCAGCCGGGGACCGACCAATTCACCCCTCCACTTT. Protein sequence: CASSRGPTNSPLHF.

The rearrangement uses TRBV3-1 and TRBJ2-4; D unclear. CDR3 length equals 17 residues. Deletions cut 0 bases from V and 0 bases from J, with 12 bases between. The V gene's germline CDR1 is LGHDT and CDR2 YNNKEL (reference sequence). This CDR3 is CASSQDVRWGAKNIQYF. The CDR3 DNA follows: TGTGCCAGCAGCCAAGATGTAAGGTGGGGAGCCAAAAACATTCAGTACTTC.

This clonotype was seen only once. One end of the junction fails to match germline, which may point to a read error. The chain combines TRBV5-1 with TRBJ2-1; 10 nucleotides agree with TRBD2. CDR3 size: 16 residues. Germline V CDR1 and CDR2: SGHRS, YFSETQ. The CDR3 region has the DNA TGCGCCAGCAGTTTGGATACTAGCGGGACGAGAAATGAGCAGTTCTTC. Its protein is CASSLDTSGTRNEQFF.

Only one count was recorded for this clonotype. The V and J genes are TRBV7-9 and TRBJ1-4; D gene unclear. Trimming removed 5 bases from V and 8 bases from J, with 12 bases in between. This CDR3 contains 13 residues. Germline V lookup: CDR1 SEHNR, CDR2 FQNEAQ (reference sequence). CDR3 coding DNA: TGTGCCAGCAGCGTAGACCTGGGGGAAAAACTGTTTTTT. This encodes CASSVDLGEKLFF.

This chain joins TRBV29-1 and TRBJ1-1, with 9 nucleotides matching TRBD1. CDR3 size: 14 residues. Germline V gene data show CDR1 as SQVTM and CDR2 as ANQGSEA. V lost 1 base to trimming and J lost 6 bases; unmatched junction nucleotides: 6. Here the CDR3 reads CSVEVTGQGSEAFF. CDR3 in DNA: TGCAGCGTTGAAGTCACTGGACAGGGGTCTGAAGCTTTCTTT.

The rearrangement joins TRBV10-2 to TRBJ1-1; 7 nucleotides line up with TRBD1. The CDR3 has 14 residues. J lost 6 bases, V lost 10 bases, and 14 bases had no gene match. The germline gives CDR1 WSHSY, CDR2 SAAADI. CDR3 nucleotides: TGCGCCACCAAATTTTCGACAGGGCCCTCTGAAGCTTTCTTT. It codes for CATKFSTGPSEAFF.

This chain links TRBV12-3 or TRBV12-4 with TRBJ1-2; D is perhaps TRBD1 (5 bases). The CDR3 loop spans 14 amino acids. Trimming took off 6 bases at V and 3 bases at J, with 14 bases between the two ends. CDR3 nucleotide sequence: TGTGCCAGCAGCAGCCGAGGGGCTCACTATGGCTACACCTTC. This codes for CASSSRGAHYGYTF.

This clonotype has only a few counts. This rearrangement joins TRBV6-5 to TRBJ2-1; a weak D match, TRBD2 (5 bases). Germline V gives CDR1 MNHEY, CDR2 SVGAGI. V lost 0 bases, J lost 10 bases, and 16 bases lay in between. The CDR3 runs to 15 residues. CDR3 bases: TGTGCCAGCAGTTACTCCACGACCGCCCGGGGAGAGCAGTTCTTC. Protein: CASSYSTTARGEQFF.

CDR3 sequence reads: CSASPGRIIAETQYF. CDR3 nucleotides: TGCAGTGCTAGTCCGGGACGGATCATTGCGGAGACCCAGTACTTC. The chain is built from TRBV20-1 and TRBJ2-5, with D possibly being TRBD1 or TRBD2 (5 bases each). The length of the CDR3 is 15 residues. CDR1 is DFQATT, CDR2 SNEGSKA, per germline (reference sequence). The V gene lost 3 bases and the J gene lost 5 bases, with 19 bases spanning the gap.

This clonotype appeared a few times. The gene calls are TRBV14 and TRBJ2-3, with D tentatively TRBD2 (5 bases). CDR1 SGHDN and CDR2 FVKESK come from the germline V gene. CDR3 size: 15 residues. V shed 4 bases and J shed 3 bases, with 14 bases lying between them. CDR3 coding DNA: TGTGCCAGCAGCCGAGTAGGGAGTTGGACAGATACGCAGTATTTT. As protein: CASSRVGSWTDTQYF.

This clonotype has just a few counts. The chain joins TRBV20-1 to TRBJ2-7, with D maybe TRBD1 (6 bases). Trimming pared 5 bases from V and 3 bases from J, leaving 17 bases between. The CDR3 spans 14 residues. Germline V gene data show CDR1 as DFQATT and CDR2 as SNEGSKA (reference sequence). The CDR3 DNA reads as TGCAGTGCTCAACCCGGGACACCCTACTACGAGCAGTACTTC. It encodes CSAQPGTPYYEQYF.